Presented here are 14 T cell receptor beta chains from one specimen sequenced in a study of shared clonotypes between healthy human individuals. The protocol was immunoSEQ multiplex PCR, while the TCRdb copy is restricted to in-frame clones and leaves out a portion. The data contain about 1 million clones, around 76% of them singletons. The sequencing input was memory CD4+ T cells sorted from blood. Subset specified: CD45RA-negative fraction. All receptors derive from a man in his late teens or twenties in good health.

J is TRBJ2-7 and V is TRBV7-2; tentatively, D is TRBD1 (5 bases). CDR3 length equals 13 residues. Deletions cut 1 base from V and 6 bases from J, with 10 bases between. CDR1 is SGHTA, CDR2 FQGNSA, per germline. The CDR3 loop reads CASSLGGPGEQYF. The CDR3 DNA reads as TGTGCCAGCAGCTTAGGGGGCCCTGGCGAGCAGTACTTC.

As to this clone: The sample has other DNA sequences that encode this CDR3 too. V usage is TRBV20-1 and J usage is TRBJ2-1, with unresolved D. Trimming removed 3 bases from V and 1 base from J, with 1 base in between. The CDR3 totals 11 residues. Germline V CDR1 and CDR2: DFQATT, SNEGSKA (reference sequence). The DNA of the CDR3 is TGCAGTGCTAGTTCCTACAATGAGCAGTTCTTC. Amino acids: CSASSYNEQFF.

This clone occurred a few times. V is TRBV5-4 and J is TRBJ1-6, with D possibly matching TRBD1 (6 bases). This CDR3 comprises 12 residues. CDR1 is SGHNT and CDR2 is YYREEE in the germline V gene (reference sequence). The germline V and J ends were trimmed by 3 bases and 8 bases, with 6 bases remaining between them. Written as DNA, the CDR3 is TGTGCCAGCAGCTCAGGGGATTCACCCCTCCACTTT. Translation: CASSSGDSPLHF.

The V and J genes are TRBV7-2 and TRBJ2-1, with 8 bases fitting TRBD2. After removal of 1 base from V and 5 bases from J, the junction contained 4 bases not matched to a gene. This CDR3 region has 15 residues. Germline V gene data show CDR1 as SGHTA and CDR2 as FQGNSA. CDR3 in amino acids: CASSLVSGADNEQFF. The CDR3 coding sequence is TGTGCCAGCAGCTTAGTTAGCGGGGCTGACAATGAGCAGTTCTTC.

The chain recombines TRBV6-1 with TRBJ2-7; a weak D match, TRBD1 (6 bases). This CDR3 has 14 residues. Germline CDR1 reads MNHNS; CDR2 reads SASEGT. Trimming took off 3 bases at V and 4 bases at J, with 13 bases between the two ends. CDR3 nucleotides: TGTGCCAGCAGTGACAGGGGAAAGGGGTACGAGCAGTACTTC. Translation gives CASSDRGKGYEQYF.

The chain joins TRBV11-1 to TRBJ2-6; no clear D gene. This CDR3 has 12 amino acids. The germline V gene has CDR1 SGHAT and CDR2 FQDESV (reference sequence). V gave up 4 bases and J gave up 2 bases, with 0 bases separating them. The CDR3 DNA is TGTGCCAGCAGCTCTGGGGCCAACGTCCTGACTTTC. This gives the protein CASSSGANVLTF.

The rearrangement links TRBV11-2 to TRBJ1-5; tentative D call: TRBD1 (6 bases). V was clipped by 0 bases and J by 2 bases, with 8 bases between them. Germline V gene lookup returns CDR1 SGHAT and CDR2 FQNNGV. This CDR3 is built from 15 residues. Written as DNA, the CDR3 is TGTGCCAGCAGCTTAGATGGGACACGCAATCAGCCCCAGCATTTT. Its protein is CASSLDGTRNQPQHF.

This clone was seen more than once but under ten times. V gene TRBV11-2 combines with J gene TRBJ2-1; 7 bases match TRBD2. There are 15 residues in the CDR3. Germline V CDR1 and CDR2: SGHAT, FQNNGV. Trimming took 1 base from V and 8 from J; bases not matched to a gene: 8. In DNA, the CDR3 is TGTGCCAGCAGCTTAGTTTCCGGGACTACATATGAGCAGTTCTTC. Protein: CASSLVSGTTYEQFF.

This clone was seen a handful of times. The chain is built from TRBV7-8 and TRBJ2-2; D is undetermined. Trimming took 5 bases from V and 4 from J, leaving 8 bases between them. Germline-derived CDR1 and CDR2 are SGHVS and FQNEAQ. CDR3 length equals 13 residues. CDR3 coding DNA: TGTGCCAGCAGCCCCCGACCCACCGGGGAGCTGTTTTTT. Protein product: CASSPRPTGELFF.

The V and J genes are TRBV7-9 and TRBJ1-2; possible D gene TRBD1, 5 bases. V was pared by 4 bases and J by 1 base, with 13 bases between. This CDR3 has 15 amino acids. In germline, CDR1 is SEHNR, CDR2 FQNEAQ (reference sequence). This CDR3 reads CASSWDRIGNYGYTF. Here the CDR3 DNA reads TGTGCCAGCAGCTGGGACCGGATAGGTAACTATGGCTACACCTTC. Using reference TRBV7-9 and TRBJ1-2 for the parts outside the CDR3, the full variable domain is DTGVSQNPRHKITKRGQNVTFRCDPISEHNRLYWYRQTLGQGPEFLTYFQNEAQLEKSRLLSDRFSAERPKGSFSTLEIQRTEQGDSAMYLCASSWDRIGNYGYTFGSGTRLTVV.

A remark on this clone: Other DNA variants within this sample encode the same CDR3. The chain couples TRBV6-1 to TRBJ2-3; 9 bases line up with TRBD2. CDR1 is MNHNS and CDR2 is SASEGT in the germline V gene. V gave up 3 bases and J gave up 1 base; unmatched junction bases: 5. The CDR3 extends over 16 amino acids. Here the CDR3 reads CASSEVAGGRTDTQYF. The CDR3 coding sequence is TGTGCCAGCAGTGAGGTCGCGGGGGGGCGCACAGATACGCAGTATTTT.

V gene TRBV7-2 combines with J gene TRBJ1-2; D is ambiguous. Germline V gives CDR1 SGHTA, CDR2 FQGNSA. This CDR3 spans 13 amino acids. V lost 4 bases and J lost 8, with 14 bases in between. In nucleotides, the CDR3 is TGTGCCAGCAGCTCTGGCCGGGGTTCGGGCTACACCTTC. Amino acids: CASSSGRGSGYTF.

This chain connects TRBV30 to TRBJ1-1; TRBD1 matches 7 bases. CDR1 and CDR2 (germline): GTSNPN, SVGIG (reference sequence). The CDR3 consists of 13 residues. J lost 10 bases, V lost 1 base, and 9 bases had no gene match. Here the CDR3 reads CAWSEGGQGLAFF. The CDR3 DNA reads as TGTGCCTGGAGTGAAGGGGGCCAGGGGTTAGCTTTCTTT.

This chain uses TRBV21-1 with TRBJ2-7; TRBD2, the D gene given by the table, was not confirmed from the DNA. TRBV21-1 is a pseudogene. The CDR3 consists of 17 residues. This chain's CDR3 is CASSKAGSSGRCYEQYF. CDR3 bases: TGTGCCAGCAGCAAAGCCGGATCTAGCGGGAGATGCTACGAGCAGTACTTC.